This TCR beta chain originates from a study of shared clonotypes between healthy human individuals. Overall study context: The composition of the donors was two women and a few men aged 18 to 49.

Only in-frame clones appear in the TCRdb table, and some are missing; sequencing was by immunoSEQ multiplex PCR. The top ten hold around 1.7% of the sample, which has 550,000 to 700,000 clones, around 73% seen once. The ends lost 8 bases at V and 2 bases at J; junction bases unmatched: 7. Germline V gene data show CDR1 as MDHEN and CDR2 as SYDVKM. The CDR3 covers 14 residues. Only a few counts were recorded for this clone. Material: memory CD4+ T cells sorted from blood. The sample's subset: CD45RA-negative fraction. This clonotype originated in a young woman in good health. The rearrangement links TRBV28 to TRBJ2-7; 9 bases are a match to TRBD1. This chain's CDR3 is CASETGTGPYEQYF. The DNA of the CDR3 is TGTGCCAGCGAGACGGGGACAGGGCCCTACGAGCAGTACTTC.